The T cell receptor (beta chain) described here comes from a study of human T cells and chemical hapten exposure. About the study: Mainly, slight library volume differences in the pool made TCR yields vary.

The V end lost 3 bases, the J end lost 4 bases, and 6 bases lay between the germline ends. Germline values: CDR1 SQVTM, CDR2 ANQGSEA. The CDR3 is made up of 11 amino acids. Each cDNA molecule in the library carried unique molecular identifiers. As processed by the authors: A typical sample had 75,000 to 100,000 TCRs, with roughly 23,224 to 690,600 overall. Using its own MiXCR run on the reads, TCRdb lists one record per CDR3 protein. The V and J calls come from TCRdb's annotation, not from the publication. The sample contains 95,000 to 150,000 distinct CDR3 sequences, 8% to 9.5% of which appear only once. Points on this clonotype: Its antigen is unknown.

The study's findings and limits: Counts of TCRs above 1 in 1000 frequency stayed unchanged with DPC sensitization.

Extraction yielded total RNA from whole blood (unfractionated). The clonotype comes from a human donor in good health. Some clones in this sample may be carry-over from other donors' samples. V usage is TRBV29-1 and J usage is TRBJ1-1, with a possible D match to TRBD1 (6 bases). Sequencing was performed on whole blood. CDR3 residues: CSVDRGTEAFF. CDR3 nucleotides: TGCAGCGTTGACAGGGGCACTGAAGCTTTCTTT.